This record looks at one TCR beta chain sequence and its context. Its target is unknown. The data were taken from a study of cytomegalovirus exposure and HLA in healthy donors. Study background: An early release of data contained 80 million to 85 million unique TCRs, which came from HLA-typed donors.

CDR1 and CDR2 (germline): SEHNR, FQNEAQ (reference sequence). The CDR3 contains 15 residues. Losses at the gene ends were 4 bases for V and 0 bases for J; bases not matched to a gene: 5. Overall study findings and caveats: A prior analysis recorded that most TCR beta V segments were productive about 87% or about 30% of the time. A later analysis linked a missense variant in DCLRE1C to the trimming of TCR beta V and J genes.

Primers: 60 Vbeta forward and 13 Jbeta reverse. Measured with immunoSEQ multiplex PCR; TCRdb has only the in-frame clones, and not every one. Seen here are 140,000 or so clones, roughly 80% observed once, and the top ten hold 1.2%. Sample: PBMCs. This TCR was recovered from a female donor in good health and CMV-seronegative. The V and J genes are TRBV7-9 and TRBJ2-7; 8 nucleotides agree with TRBD1. The CDR3 loop reads CASSWTGTRSYEQYF. The DNA for the CDR3 is TGTGCCAGCAGCTGGACAGGGACCCGCTCCTACGAGCAGTACTTC.